This T cell receptor beta chain was documented in a study of shared clonotypes between healthy human individuals. In germline, CDR1 is SGHVS, CDR2 FNYEAQ. CDR3 length: 15 residues. V was pared by 5 bases and J by 4 bases, with 14 bases between. It was CD45RO-negative cells, positively selected for CCR7, that made up naive CD8 cells, with terminally differentiated effector memory CD45RA+ cells excluded. Clones were sequenced by immunoSEQ multiplex PCR, and TCRdb holds only the in-frame ones, with some missing. Of millions of clones listed, roughly 94% are singletons. This chain joins TRBV7-6 and TRBJ1-4; D remains ambiguous. The sequencing sample was made of naive CD8+ T cells sorted from blood. This TCR was recovered from a man between 18 and 35 years old in good health. For the CDR3, the DNA is TGTGCCAGCAGCCGCCGAGGAGCTTATAATGAAAAACTGTTTTTT. Translated, it gives CASSRRGAYNEKLFF.